A selection of T cell receptor beta chains follows, all from one sample in a study of blood T cell repertoires in COVID-19. Profiling relied on immunoSEQ multiplex PCR, and the TCRdb table lists in-frame clones only, not all of them. The profile shows approximately 76,000 clones, 87% of them singletons. Sequencing was performed on peripheral blood. The origin of the receptors is a man younger than 45 with acute or convalescent COVID-19. Each CDR3 is given with its conserved first and last residue. The D gene is left open where the match is weak. Some rows have no size entry. The others give once, few or many, or a class for an expanded clone.

V gene	D gene	J gene	clone size	CDR3 protein	CDR3 DNA
TRBV30	NA	TRBJ1-6	NA	CAWSVLLGGSPLHF	TGTGCCTGGAGTGTACTACTGGGAGGGTCACCCCTCCACTTT
TRBV10-3	TRBD1	TRBJ1-2	NA	CAIKGSGGDYGYTF	TGTGCCATCAAGGGGTCAGGGGGCGATTATGGCTACACCTTC
TRBV5-6	NA	TRBJ2-3	NA	CASSYLEEASTDTQYF	TGTGCCAGCAGCTACCTTGAGGAAGCTAGCACAGATACGCAGTATTTT
TRBV3-1/TRBV3-2	TRBD2	TRBJ2-3	few	CASRELAGRADTQYF	TGTGCCAGCAGGGAACTAGCGGGAAGGGCAGATACGCAGTATTTT
TRBV7-3	NA	TRBJ1-4	NA	CASSLMGGTNEKLFF	TGTGCCAGCAGCTTAATGGGAGGAACTAATGAAAAACTGTTTTTT
TRBV29-1	TRBD2	TRBJ2-7	NA	CSGTGTSASSYEQYF	TGCAGCGGGACCGGGACTAGCGCCTCCTCCTACGAGCAGTACTTC
TRBV2	TRBD1	TRBJ2-7	NA	CASRYTGDEQYF	TGTGCCAGCAGGTATACAGGGGACGAGCAGTACTTC
TRBV3-1/TRBV3-2	NA	TRBJ2-1	NA	CASSPPPNSSYNEQFF	TGTGCCAGCAGCCCGCCCCCCAACAGCTCCTACAATGAGCAGTTCTTC
TRBV4-2	TRBD2	TRBJ2-3	NA	CASSPPTSGGTDTQYF	TGTGCCAGCAGCCCCCCGACTAGCGGGGGCACAGATACGCAGTATTTT
TRBV9	NA	TRBJ2-5	once	CASSVWPRETQYF	TGTGCCAGCAGCGTTTGGCCTAGGGAGACCCAGTACTTC
TRBV15	NA	TRBJ2-5	few	CATRETRSRETQYF	TGTGCCACCAGGGAGACTAGGAGTAGAGAGACCCAGTACTTC
TRBV7-3	NA	TRBJ2-1	NA	CASALGAADNEQFF	TGTGCCAGCGCCCTGGGGGCAGCGGACAATGAGCAGTTCTTC
TRBV28	NA	TRBJ1-5	NA	CASRSERGRQPQHF	TGTGCCAGCAGAAGTGAAAGGGGCAGACAGCCCCAGCATTTT
TRBV5-5	TRBD2	TRBJ2-5	NA	CASSVRGGQETQYF	TGTGCCAGCAGCGTCCGGGGGGGCCAAGAGACCCAGTACTTC
TRBV7-8	TRBD1	TRBJ2-7	NA	CASSPLPDRTYEQYF	TGTGCCAGCAGCCCTCTGCCGGACAGGACCTACGAGCAGTACTTC
TRBV5-1	NA	TRBJ2-1	few	CASFLSENEQFF	TGCGCCAGCTTTCTCAGCGAGAATGAGCAGTTCTTC
TRBV7-2	NA	TRBJ1-1	NA	CASSLVSLAEAFF	TGTGCCAGCAGCTTAGTTTCGCTGGCAGAAGCTTTCTTT
TRBV7-2	TRBD2	TRBJ2-5	NA	CASSPLASAETQYF	TGTGCCAGCAGCCCACTAGCGAGCGCCGAGACCCAGTACTTC
TRBV19	NA	TRBJ1-1	NA	CASSLQMNTEAFF	TGTGCCAGTAGTCTACAGATGAACACTGAAGCTTTCTTT
TRBV12-3/TRBV12-4	NA	TRBJ2-7	NA	CASSDNTGEQYF	TGTGCCAGCAGCGACAATACAGGGGAGCAGTACTTC
TRBV30	NA	TRBJ1-4	NA	CAWSAPGGFNEKLFF	TGTGCCTGGAGTGCCCCCGGCGGGTTTAATGAAAAACTGTTTTTT
TRBV6-4	TRBD2	TRBJ2-2	NA	CASSRTSGNTGELFF	TGTGCCAGCAGTCGGACTAGCGGGAACACCGGGGAGCTGTTTTTT